A selection of T cell receptor beta chains follows, all from one sample in a study of vaccination effects on CD4 cells after COVID-19. Antigens for these TCRs are unknown. Here immunoSEQ multiplex PCR was the method, and the copy in TCRdb shows in-frame clones only, minus some. The data hold 60,000 to 85,000 clones, with 70% to 85% observed a single time. Material: CD4+ T cells from PBMCs cultured with HCoV-229E spike peptides, obtained after COVID-19 vaccination. These receptors all come from a human donor who received a COVID-19 vaccine. Each CDR3 is given with its conserved first and last residue. The D gene is left open where the match is weak. A row's size may be missing; if present it is once, few, many or a size class.

D: .; J: TRBJ2-2; size: .; V: TRBV28; DNA: TGTGCCAGCAGTTTTCCCCCCCTGGCAGGGGACACCGGGGAGCTGTTTTTT; CDR3: CASSFPPLAGDTGELFF
D: .; J: TRBJ2-3; size: once; V: TRBV6-5; DNA: TGTGCCAGCAGGACCGGGACTTGGAGTACAGATACGCAGTATTTT; CDR3: CASRTGTWSTDTQYF
D: .; J: TRBJ1-4; size: .; V: TRBV4-1; DNA: TGCGCCAGCAGCCAAGAACGGATGGGTGATGAAAAACTGTTTTTT; CDR3: CASSQERMGDEKLFF
D: .; J: TRBJ2-4; size: .; V: TRBV15; DNA: TGTGCCACCAGCAGAGATTCGCGGCAACAGGAGGGGCTGGGGAAAAACATTCAGTACTTC; CDR3: CATSRDSRQQEGLGKNIQYF
D: .; J: TRBJ2-3; size: .; V: TRBV6-6; DNA: TGTGCCAGCAGTTACTTAGGGGGTATTAGCACAGATACGCAGTATTTT; CDR3: CASSYLGGISTDTQYF
D: .; J: TRBJ2-5; size: .; V: TRBV3-1/TRBV3-2; DNA: TGTGCCAGCAGCCAAGCGTACCTGGTAGGGGGGAAAGAGACCCAGTACTTC; CDR3: CASSQAYLVGGKETQYF
D: .; J: TRBJ1-1; size: .; V: TRBV5-1; DNA: TGCGCCAGCAGCTTGGCCCCCGGTGAAGCTTTCTTT; CDR3: CASSLAPGEAFF
D: .; J: TRBJ2-3; size: .; V: TRBV7-9; DNA: TGTGCCAGCAGCTTAGGGGCCGAGGAAGGACAGCTCACAGATACGCAGTATTTT; CDR3: CASSLGAEEGQLTDTQYF
D: .; J: TRBJ2-6; size: .; V: TRBV24-1; DNA: TGTGCCACCAGTGCCGGCGGGGCTACTGGGGCCAACGTCCTGACTTTC; CDR3: CATSAGGATGANVLTF
D: .; J: TRBJ1-5; size: .; V: TRBV19; DNA: TGTGCCAGTAGCCGGGACTGGAATCAGCCCCAGCATTTT; CDR3: CASSRDWNQPQHF
D: .; J: TRBJ2-2; size: .; V: TRBV7-8; DNA: TGTGCCAGCAGCGCCCTTAGGCAGGGAAACGGGGAGCTGTTTTTT; CDR3: CASSALRQGNGELFF
D: .; J: TRBJ2-1; size: .; V: TRBV19; DNA: TGTGCCAGTAGTATTGTGGGCCAGGGGACCTACAATGAGCAGTTCTTC; CDR3: CASSIVGQGTYNEQFF
D: TRBD1; J: TRBJ1-4; size: .; V: TRBV5-1; DNA: TGCGCCAGCAGCGAGGGGACAGTTGCAACTAATGAAAAACTGTTTTTT; CDR3: CASSEGTVATNEKLFF
D: .; J: TRBJ2-1; size: .; V: TRBV2; DNA: TGTGCCAGCATCCGATACTCCTGGGACAATGAGCAGTTCTTC; CDR3: CASIRYSWDNEQFF
D: .; J: TRBJ1-2; size: .; V: TRBV9; DNA: TGTGCCAGCAGCGTAGCTCCTATCGTTATTAGTGGGGGGGGCTACACCTTC; CDR3: CASSVAPIVISGGGYTF
D: .; J: TRBJ2-2; size: .; V: TRBV9; DNA: TGTGCCAGCAGCGAACGAACAGGGACCACCGGGGAGCTGTTTTTT; CDR3: CASSERTGTTGELFF
D: .; J: TRBJ2-1; size: .; V: TRBV18; DNA: TGTGCCAGCTCACCAGACAATGAGCAGTTCTTC; CDR3: CASSPDNEQFF